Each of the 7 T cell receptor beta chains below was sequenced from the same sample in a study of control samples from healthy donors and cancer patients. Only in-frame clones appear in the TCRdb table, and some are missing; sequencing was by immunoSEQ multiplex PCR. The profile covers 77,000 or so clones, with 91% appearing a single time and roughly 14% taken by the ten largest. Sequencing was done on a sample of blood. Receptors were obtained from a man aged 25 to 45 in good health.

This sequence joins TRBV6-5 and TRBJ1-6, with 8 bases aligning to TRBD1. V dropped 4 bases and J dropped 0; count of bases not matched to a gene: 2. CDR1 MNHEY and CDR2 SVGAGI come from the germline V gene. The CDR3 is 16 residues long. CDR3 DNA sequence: TGTGCCAGCAGTTGGACAGGGAGCTCCTATAATTCACCCCTCCACTTT. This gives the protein CASSWTGSSYNSPLHF.

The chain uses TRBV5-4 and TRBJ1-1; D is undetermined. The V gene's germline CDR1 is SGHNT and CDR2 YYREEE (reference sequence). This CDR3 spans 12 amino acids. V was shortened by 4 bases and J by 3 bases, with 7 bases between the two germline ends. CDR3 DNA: TGTGCCAGCAGCCGAGCGGACACTGAAGCTTTCTTT. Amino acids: CASSRADTEAFF.

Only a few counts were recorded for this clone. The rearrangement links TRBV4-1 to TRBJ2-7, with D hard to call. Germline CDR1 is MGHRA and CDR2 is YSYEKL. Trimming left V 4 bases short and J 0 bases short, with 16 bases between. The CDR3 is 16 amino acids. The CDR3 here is CASSRIDMGFSYEQYF. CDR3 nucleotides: TGCGCCAGCAGCCGAATCGACATGGGATTCTCCTACGAGCAGTACTTC.

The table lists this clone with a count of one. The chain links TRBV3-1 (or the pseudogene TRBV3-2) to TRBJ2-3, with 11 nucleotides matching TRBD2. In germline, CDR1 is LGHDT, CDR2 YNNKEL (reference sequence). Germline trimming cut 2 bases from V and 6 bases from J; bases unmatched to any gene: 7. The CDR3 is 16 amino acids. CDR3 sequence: CASSQPLAGGWDTQYF. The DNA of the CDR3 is TGTGCCAGCAGCCAACCCCTAGCGGGGGGCTGGGATACGCAGTATTTT.

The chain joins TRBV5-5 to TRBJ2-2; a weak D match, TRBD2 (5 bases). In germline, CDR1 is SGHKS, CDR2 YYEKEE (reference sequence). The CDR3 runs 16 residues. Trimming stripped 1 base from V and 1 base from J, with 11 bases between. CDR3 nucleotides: TGTGCCAGCAGCTTGCAGTCAGGACTGAACACCGGGGAGCTGTTTTTT. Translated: CASSLQSGLNTGELFF.

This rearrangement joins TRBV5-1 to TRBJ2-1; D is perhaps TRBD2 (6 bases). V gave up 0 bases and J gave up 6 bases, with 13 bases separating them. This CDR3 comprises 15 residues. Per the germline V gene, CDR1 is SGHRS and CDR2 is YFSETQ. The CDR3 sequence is CASSLAMGTSNEQFF. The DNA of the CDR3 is TGCGCCAGCAGCTTGGCTATGGGGACTTCCAATGAGCAGTTCTTC.

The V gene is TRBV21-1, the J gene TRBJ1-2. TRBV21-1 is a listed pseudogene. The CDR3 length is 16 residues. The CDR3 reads CASSKVSAETIYGYTF. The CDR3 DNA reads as TGTGCCAGCAGCAAAGTAAGCGCGGAGACTATCTATGGCTACACCTTC.